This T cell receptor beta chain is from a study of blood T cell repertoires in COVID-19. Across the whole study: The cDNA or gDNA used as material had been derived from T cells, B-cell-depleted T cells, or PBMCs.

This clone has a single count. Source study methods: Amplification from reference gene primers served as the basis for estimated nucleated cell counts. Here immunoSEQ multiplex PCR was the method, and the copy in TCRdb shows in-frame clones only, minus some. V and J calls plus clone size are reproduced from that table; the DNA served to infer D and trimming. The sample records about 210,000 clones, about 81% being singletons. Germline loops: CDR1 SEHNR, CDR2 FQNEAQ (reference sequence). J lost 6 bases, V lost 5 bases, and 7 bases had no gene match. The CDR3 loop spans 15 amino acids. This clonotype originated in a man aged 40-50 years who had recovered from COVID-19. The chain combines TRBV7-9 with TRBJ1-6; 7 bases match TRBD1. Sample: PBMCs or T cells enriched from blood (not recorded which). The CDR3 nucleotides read TGTGCCAGCAGCGTTGACAGGGATGGTAATTCACCCCTCCACTTT. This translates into CASSVDRDGNSPLHF.